This paragraph covers one T cell receptor beta chain sequence. Antigen specificity is unknown. Those who donated were healthy bone marrow donors. The data derive from a study of cytomegalovirus exposure and HLA in healthy donors. The study ran its PCR with 60 Vbeta and 13 Jbeta primers. Assay: immunoSEQ multiplex PCR; the TCRdb copy retains only in-frame clones and omits some. The sample has hundreds of thousands of clones, about 77% seen once. Study observations and caveats: Fewer than 200 TCR beta chains were listed as cytomegalovirus-associated. For cytomegalovirus status, the classifier reportedly gave diagnoses with high specificity and sensitivity.

CDR1 and CDR2 (germline): SGHNT, YENEEA. V shed 5 bases, J shed 0 bases, and the junction held 8 bases outside the gene matches. The CDR3 extends over 17 amino acids. This clonotype originated in a boy aged 10-17 years in good health and CMV-seronegative. V gene TRBV11-3 combines with J gene TRBJ2-1; 9 bases align to TRBD2. The sequencing sample was made of PBMCs. CDR3 sequence: CASSDRLAESSYNEQFF. In nucleotides, the CDR3 is TGTGCCAGCAGCGACCGACTAGCGGAGAGCTCCTACAATGAGCAGTTCTTC.